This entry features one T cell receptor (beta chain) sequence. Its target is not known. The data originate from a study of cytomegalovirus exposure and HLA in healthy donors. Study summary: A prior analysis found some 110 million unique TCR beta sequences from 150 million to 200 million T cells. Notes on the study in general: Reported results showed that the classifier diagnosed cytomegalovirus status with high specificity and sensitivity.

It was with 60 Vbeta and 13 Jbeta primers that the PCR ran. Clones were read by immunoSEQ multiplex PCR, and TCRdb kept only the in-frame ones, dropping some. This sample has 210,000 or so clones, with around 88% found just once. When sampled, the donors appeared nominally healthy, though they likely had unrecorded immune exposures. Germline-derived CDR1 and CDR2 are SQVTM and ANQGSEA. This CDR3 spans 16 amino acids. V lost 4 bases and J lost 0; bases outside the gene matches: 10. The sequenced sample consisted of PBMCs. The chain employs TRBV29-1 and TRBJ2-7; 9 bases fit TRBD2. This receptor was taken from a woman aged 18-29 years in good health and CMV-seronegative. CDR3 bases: TGCAGCGTTGTCCTTCTAGCGGGGACCTTCTCCTACGAGCAGTACTTC. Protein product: CSVVLLAGTFSYEQYF.